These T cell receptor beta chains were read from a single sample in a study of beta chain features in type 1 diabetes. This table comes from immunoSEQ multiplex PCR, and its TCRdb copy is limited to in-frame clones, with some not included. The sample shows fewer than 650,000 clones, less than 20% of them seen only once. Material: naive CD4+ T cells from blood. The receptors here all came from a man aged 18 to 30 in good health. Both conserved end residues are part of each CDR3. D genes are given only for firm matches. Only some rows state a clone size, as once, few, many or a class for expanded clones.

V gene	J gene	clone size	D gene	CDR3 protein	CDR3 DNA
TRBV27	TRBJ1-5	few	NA	CASSLSPPQGGNQPQHF	TGTGCCAGCAGTTTATCCCCCCCCCAGGGTGGCAATCAGCCCCAGCATTTT
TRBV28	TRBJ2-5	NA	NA	CASSLWGRGGETQYF	TGTGCCAGCAGTTTATGGGGCCGGGGTGGAGAGACCCAGTACTTC
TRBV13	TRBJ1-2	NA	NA	CASSFRQVWGGYTF	TGTGCCAGCAGCTTTAGGCAGGTTTGGGGAGGCTACACCTTC
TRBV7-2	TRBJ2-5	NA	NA	CASSPAEAQYF	TGTGCCAGCAGCCCCGCGGAGGCCCAGTACTTC
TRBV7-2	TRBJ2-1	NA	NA	CASGALSGPSDEQFF	TGTGCCAGCGGCGCCCTGAGCGGCCCTTCAGATGAGCAGTTCTTC
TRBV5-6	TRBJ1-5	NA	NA	CASSFSGASQPQHF	TGTGCCAGCAGCTTTAGCGGGGCAAGTCAGCCCCAGCATTTT
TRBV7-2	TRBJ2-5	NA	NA	CASRSRPGETQYF	TGTGCCAGCAGATCCCGACCAGGGGAGACCCAGTACTTC
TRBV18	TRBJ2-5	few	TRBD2	CASSAPLAGDGQETQYF	TGTGCCAGCTCAGCGCCGCTAGCGGGAGATGGTCAAGAGACCCAGTACTTC
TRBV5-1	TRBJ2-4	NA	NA	CASSPAGGGVGLAKNIQYF	TGCGCCAGCAGCCCGGCCGGAGGCGGGGTGGGGCTAGCCAAAAACATTCAGTACTTC
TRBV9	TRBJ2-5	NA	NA	CASSVQGFETQYF	TGTGCCAGCAGCGTACAGGGGTTTGAGACCCAGTACTTC
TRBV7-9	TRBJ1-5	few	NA	CASSLSWGQPQHF	TGTGCCAGCAGCTTATCCTGGGGTCAGCCCCAGCATTTT
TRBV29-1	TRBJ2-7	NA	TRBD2	CSARTSGRGHEQYF	TGCAGCGCTCGCACTAGCGGGAGGGGTCACGAGCAGTACTTC
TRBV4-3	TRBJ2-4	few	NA	CASSQDGGTLAKNIQYF	TGCGCCAGCAGCCAAGATGGAGGCACGCTAGCCAAAAACATTCAGTACTTC
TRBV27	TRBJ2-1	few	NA	CATPVKRHNEQFF	TGTGCCACCCCGGTGAAGCGGCACAATGAGCAGTTCTTC
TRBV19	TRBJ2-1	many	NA	CASSIGNNNEQFF	TGTGCCAGTAGTATAGGGAACAACAATGAGCAGTTCTTC
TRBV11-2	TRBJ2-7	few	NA	CASSYREGGEQYF	TGTGCCAGCAGCTACAGGGAAGGGGGTGAGCAGTACTTC
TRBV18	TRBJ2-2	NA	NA	CASSGVNTGELFF	TGTGCCAGCTCGGGCGTCAACACCGGGGAGCTGTTTTTT
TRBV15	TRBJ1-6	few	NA	CATSRPSAGYNSPLHF	TGTGCCACCAGCAGACCTTCGGCAGGGTATAATTCACCCCTCCACTTT
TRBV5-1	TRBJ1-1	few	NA	CASSLSSGAAIEAFF	TGCGCCAGCAGCCTTTCCTCCGGGGCCGCAATTGAAGCTTTCTTT
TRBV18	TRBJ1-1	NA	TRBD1	CASSQQGMNTEAFF	TGTGCCAGCTCACAACAGGGGATGAACACTGAAGCTTTCTTT
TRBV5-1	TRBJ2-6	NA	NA	CASSFPTGWESGANVLTF	TGCGCCAGCAGCTTTCCTACAGGGTGGGAATCTGGGGCCAACGTCCTGACTTTC
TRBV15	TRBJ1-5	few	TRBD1	CATSRDLGGRGLAQHF	TGTGCCACCAGCAGAGATCTAGGGGGCCGGGGTTTGGCCCAGCATTTT
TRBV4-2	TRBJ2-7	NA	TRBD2	CASSQELAGAWYEQYF	TGTGCCAGCAGCCAAGAGCTAGCGGGAGCCTGGTACGAGCAGTACTTC
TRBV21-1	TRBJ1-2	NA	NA	CASSKNASVYGYTF	TGTGCCAGCAGCAAAAACGCTTCAGTCTATGGCTACACCTTC
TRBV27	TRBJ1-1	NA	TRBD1	CASSIRPTGLNTEAFF	TGTGCCAGCAGCATTCGACCGACAGGGTTGAACACTGAAGCTTTCTTT
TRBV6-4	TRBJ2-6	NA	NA	CASSDRASGANVLTF	TGTGCCAGCAGTGATCGGGCCTCTGGGGCCAACGTCCTGACTTTC
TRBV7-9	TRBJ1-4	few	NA	CASSLPLQSTNEKLFF	TGTGCCAGCAGCTTACCTCTCCAGTCAACTAATGAAAAACTGTTTTTT
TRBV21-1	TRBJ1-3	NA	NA	CASSRHRGNTIYF	TGTGCCAGCAGCAGGCACCGGGGAAACACCATATATTTT
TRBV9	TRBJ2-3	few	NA	CASSVAPAQISTDTQYF	TGTGCCAGCAGCGTAGCCCCAGCCCAGATAAGCACAGATACGCAGTATTTT
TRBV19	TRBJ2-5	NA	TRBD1	CASSIRTGGQTQYF	TGTGCCAGTAGTATCCGGACAGGGGGCCAGACCCAGTACTTC
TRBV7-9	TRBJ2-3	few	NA	CASSSRLIPTDTQYF	TGTGCCAGCAGCAGTAGACTTATACCAACAGATACGCAGTATTTT
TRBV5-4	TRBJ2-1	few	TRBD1	CASSLGDRGYYNEQFF	TGTGCCAGCAGCTTGGGGGACAGGGGCTACTACAATGAGCAGTTCTTC
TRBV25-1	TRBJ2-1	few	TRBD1	CASSPGWTGVNEQFF	TGTGCCAGCAGCCCCGGGTGGACAGGGGTCAATGAGCAGTTCTTC
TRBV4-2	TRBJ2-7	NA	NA	CASSHLGTGGSSSYEQYF	TGTGCCAGCAGCCATCTAGGAACGGGGGGCTCCAGCTCCTACGAGCAGTACTTC
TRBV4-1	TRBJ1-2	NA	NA	CASSQAQTGSVANYGYTF	TGCGCCAGCAGCCAAGCCCAAACAGGAAGCGTAGCTAACTATGGCTACACCTTC
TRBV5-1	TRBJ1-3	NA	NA	CASSLDPSSGNTIYF	TGCGCCAGCAGCTTGGACCCCTCTTCTGGAAACACCATATATTTT
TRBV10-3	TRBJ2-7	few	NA	CAISRQGYEQYF	TGTGCCATCAGCCGGCAGGGGTACGAGCAGTACTTC
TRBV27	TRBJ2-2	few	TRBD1	CASIKRGTANTGELFF	TGTGCCAGCATCAAAAGGGGGACAGCTAACACCGGGGAGCTGTTTTTT
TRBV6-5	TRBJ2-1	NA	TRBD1	CASSPGGYNEQFF	TGTGCCAGCAGTCCAGGGGGATACAATGAGCAGTTCTTC
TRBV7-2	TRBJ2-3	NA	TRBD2	CASSISGSLRDTQYF	TGTGCCAGCAGCATTAGCGGGAGTTTAAGAGATACGCAGTATTTT
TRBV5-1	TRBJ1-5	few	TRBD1	CASSSTGNSNQPQHF	TGCGCCAGCAGCTCGACAGGGAACAGCAATCAGCCCCAGCATTTT
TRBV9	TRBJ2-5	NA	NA	CASSVGVGLTWGARQETQYF	TGTGCCAGCAGCGTAGGTGTCGGTCTTACGTGGGGGGCGCGGCAAGAGACCCAGTACTTC
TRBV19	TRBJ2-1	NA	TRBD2	CASSPASGRPGYNEQFF	TGTGCCAGTAGTCCCGCTAGCGGGAGGCCGGGATACAATGAGCAGTTCTTC
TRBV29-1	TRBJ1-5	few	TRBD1	CSVGTGWDQPQHF	TGCAGCGTTGGGACAGGTTGGGATCAGCCCCAGCATTTT
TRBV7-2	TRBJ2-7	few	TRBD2	CASSPGGTATYEQYF	TGTGCCAGCAGCCCGGGGGGGACGGCAACCTACGAGCAGTACTTC
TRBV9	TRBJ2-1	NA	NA	CASSVALGSGDNEQFF	TGTGCCAGCAGCGTAGCTCTGGGGTCAGGGGACAATGAGCAGTTCTTC
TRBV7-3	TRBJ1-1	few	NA	CASRLLGGERTEAFF	TGTGCCAGCAGGTTGCTAGGAGGGGAGCGGACTGAAGCTTTCTTT
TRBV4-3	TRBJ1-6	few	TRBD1	CASSQEDRKSHSPLHF	TGCGCCAGCAGCCAAGAGGACAGGAAATCTCATTCACCCCTCCACTTT
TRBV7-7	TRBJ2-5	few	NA	CASSGQFQETQYF	TGTGCTAGCAGCGGACAGTTTCAAGAGACCCAGTACTTC
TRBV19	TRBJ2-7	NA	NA	CASSPTTGSEQYF	TGTGCCAGTAGTCCCACGACAGGAAGCGAGCAGTACTTC
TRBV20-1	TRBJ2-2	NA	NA	CSARDEGPLFF	TGCAGTGCTAGAGATGAGGGGCCGCTGTTTTTT
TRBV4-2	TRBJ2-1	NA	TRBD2	CASSQVRGGAKGYNEQFF	TGTGCCAGCAGCCAAGTTCGCGGGGGGGCGAAGGGATACAATGAGCAGTTCTTC
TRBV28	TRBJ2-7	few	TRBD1	CARGGGPASEQYF	TGTGCCCGAGGGGGCGGACCAGCGTCCGAGCAGTACTTC
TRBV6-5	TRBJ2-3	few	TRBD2	CASRGGADTQYF	TGTGCCAGCAGGGGGGGGGCAGATACGCAGTATTTT
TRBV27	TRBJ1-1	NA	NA	CASSFRGVNTEAFF	TGTGCCAGCAGTTTTCGGGGAGTAAACACTGAAGCTTTCTTT
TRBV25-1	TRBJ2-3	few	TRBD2	CASSPGLAGASDTQYF	TGTGCCAGCAGCCCGGGACTAGCGGGAGCCTCAGATACGCAGTATTTT
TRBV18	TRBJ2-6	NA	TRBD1	CASSPGTEGANVLTF	TGTGCCAGCTCACCAGGGACAGAAGGGGCCAACGTCCTGACTTTC
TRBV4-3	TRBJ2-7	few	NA	CASSRRDGGHSYEQYF	TGCGCCAGCAGCCGCCGGGACGGCGGACACTCCTACGAGCAGTACTTC
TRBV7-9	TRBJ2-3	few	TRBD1	CASSLPYRGDTQYF	TGTGCCAGCAGCTTACCTTACAGGGGAGATACGCAGTATTTT
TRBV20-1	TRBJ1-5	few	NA	CSAGSWPQHF	TGCAGTGCTGGGTCTTGGCCCCAGCATTTT